This TCR beta chain was retrieved from a study of beta chain features in type 1 diabetes. Overall study results and limits: Researchers report that Type 1 diabetes patients had moderately but significantly shorter TCRB CDR3s across all four CD4+ subsets.

On this clone: Its antigen is unknown.

Reverse transcribing all isolated RNA meant expressed TCRB transcripts were sequenced. TCRdb keeps only in-frame clones here, not all; method: immunoSEQ multiplex PCR. The sample lists roughly 300,000 clones, around 15% occurring once. The sample consisted of naive CD4+ T cells from blood. The receptor was isolated from a man aged 25 to 45 with type 1 diabetes.

The CDR3 region is CASSVRQGANEKLFF. Here the CDR3 DNA reads TGTGCCAGCAGCGTACGTCAGGGCGCCAATGAAAAACTGTTTTTT. The chain is built from TRBV9 and TRBJ1-4; a weak D match, TRBD1 (5 bases). The V end lost 1 base, the J end lost 5 bases, and 12 bases lay between the germline ends. Looked up from germline, CDR1 is SGDLS and CDR2 is YYNGEE. CDR3 size: 15 residues.